This entry lists 17 T cell receptor beta chains sequenced from one sample in a study of blood T cell repertoires in COVID-19. Libraries were prepared by immunoSEQ multiplex PCR; TCRdb keeps only in-frame clonotypes and omits some of them. The sample holds approximately 200,000 clones, 85% to 90% seen once. The sequenced sample was peripheral blood. These receptors originate from a man aged 55-75 years who had recovered from COVID-19.

V and J are TRBV18 and TRBJ1-5; 9 positions match TRBD1. The CDR3 spans 15 residues. CDR1 is KGHSH and CDR2 is LQKENI in the germline V gene. The V and J ends lost 3 bases and 1 base, in that order; junction bases with no gene match: 1. This CDR3 reads CASSPGTGSNQPQHF. Written as DNA, the CDR3 is TGTGCCAGCTCACCGGGGACAGGGAGCAATCAGCCCCAGCATTTT.

The chain is built from TRBV7-2 and TRBJ1-4; D ambiguous. The CDR3 has 15 amino acids. In germline, CDR1 is SGHTA, CDR2 FQGNSA. V was shortened by 5 bases and J by 5 bases, with 15 bases between the two germline ends. The CDR3 bases are TGTGCCAGCAGCCTCGTTGGGTTGACAAATGAAAAACTGTTTTTT. It specifies CASSLVGLTNEKLFF.

The CDR3 DNA sequence: TGTGCCAGCAGCTTAGTCGAGTATGGCTACACCTTC. Translation gives CASSLVEYGYTF. The V gene is TRBV7-9, the J gene TRBJ1-2; no reliable D call. The CDR3 covers 12 residues. In germline, CDR1 is SEHNR, CDR2 FQNEAQ (reference sequence). V was cut by 1 base and J by 5 bases, with 5 bases left in between.

CDR3 residues: CASTRDLKETQYF. CDR3 coding DNA: TGTGCCAGCACTCGGGATCTAAAAGAGACCCAGTACTTC. The V gene is TRBV11-2, the J gene TRBJ2-5; perhaps TRBD2 as D (5 bases). Germline V gives CDR1 SGHAT, CDR2 FQNNGV. The CDR3 spans 13 residues. With 7 bases removed from V and 3 bases from J, the gap between germline ends came to 12 bases.

V and J are TRBV5-1 and TRBJ1-1, with D perhaps matching TRBD1 (5 bases). Germline loops: CDR1 SGHRS, CDR2 YFSETQ. The CDR3 contains 14 residues. V lost 4 bases to trimming and J lost 3 bases, with 13 bases between them. DNA of the CDR3: TGCGCCAGCAGCGTACAGGTCAGCGACACTGAAGCTTTCTTT. It specifies CASSVQVSDTEAFF.

The chain recombines TRBV4-2 with TRBJ1-4, with 7 bases matching TRBD1. The CDR3 sequence is 14 residues long. Trimming at V came to 4 bases and at J to 13 bases, leaving 12 bases not matched to a gene. CDR1 is LGHNA and CDR2 is YNFKEQ in the germline V gene. CDR3 in amino acids: CASSLDREIGRLFF. CDR3 coding DNA: TGTGCCAGCAGCCTCGACAGGGAGATAGGACGACTGTTTTTT.

The chain is built from TRBV28 and TRBJ1-4; D possibly corresponds to TRBD1 (5 bases). With 4 bases removed from V and 0 bases from J, the gap between germline ends came to 9 bases. CDR3 length equals 15 residues. Germline lookup yields CDR1 MDHEN and CDR2 SYDVKM. CDR3 coding DNA: TGTGCCAGCAGTTCCCCGACAGCAACTAATGAAAAACTGTTTTTT. Translating gives CASSSPTATNEKLFF. Full variable domain (missing parts from reference TRBV28 and TRBJ1-4): DVKVTQSSRYLVKRTGEKVFLECVQDMDHENMFWYRQDPGLGLRLIYFSYDVKMKEKGDIPEGYSVSREKKERFSLILESASTNQTSMYLCASSSPTATNEKLFFGSGTQLSVL.

The chain links TRBV7-8 to TRBJ2-7; TRBD2 matches at 7 bases. Germline CDR1 and CDR2: SGHVS and FQNEAQ. This CDR3 has 14 residues. V was pared by 8 bases and J by 2 bases, with 9 bases of the junction left unmatched. The CDR3: CASGNWDYTYEQYF. The CDR3 DNA reads as TGTGCCAGCGGTAATTGGGACTATACCTACGAGCAGTACTTC.

CDR3 amino acids: CASRIENQPQHF. For the CDR3, the DNA is TGTGCCAGCAGGATTGAGAATCAGCCCCAGCATTTT. The V call is TRBV28, the J call TRBJ1-5, with no clear D. The length of the CDR3 is 12 residues. The germline gives CDR1 MDHEN, CDR2 SYDVKM. Trimming removed 6 bases from V and 4 bases from J, with 7 bases in between.

The chain has TRBV28 and TRBJ2-2; D is unclear. V was pared by 6 bases and J by 4 bases, with 9 bases between. Germline CDR1 MDHEN, CDR2 SYDVKM. This CDR3 has 13 amino acids. CDR3 sequence (DNA): TGTGCCAGCAGCCAGGTCCCCACCGGGGAGCTGTTTTTT. This encodes CASSQVPTGELFF.

The V gene is TRBV9, the J gene TRBJ2-5; 7 nucleotides match TRBD1. Germline CDR1 reads SGDLS; CDR2 reads YYNGEE. CDR3 size: 15 residues. With 4 bases clipped from V and 4 bases from J, the junction kept 10 bases outside the gene matches. The CDR3 loop reads CASSPQDRSRETQYF. In nucleotides, the CDR3 is TGTGCCAGCAGCCCCCAGGACAGGTCTCGAGAGACCCAGTACTTC.

V usage is TRBV10-3 and J usage is TRBJ1-3, with D perhaps matching TRBD1 (6 bases). The CDR3 runs 12 residues. The ends were cut back, 0 bases at V and 16 bases at J, with 13 bases in the middle. CDR1 and CDR2 from the germline V gene are ENHRY and SYGVKD. CDR3 in amino acids: CAISESTGLLYF. CDR3 nucleotides: TGTGCCATCAGTGAGTCGACAGGTCTCTTGTATTTT.

The J gene is TRBJ1-5, the V gene TRBV10-1, with 7 bases fitting TRBD1. This CDR3 comprises 13 residues. Losses at the gene ends were 6 bases for V and 4 bases for J; bases not matched to a gene: 3. Looked up from germline, CDR1 is WNHNN and CDR2 is SYGVQD (reference sequence). This CDR3 is CASSMTGNQPQHF. The CDR3 DNA follows: TGCGCCAGCAGCATGACAGGGAATCAGCCCCAGCATTTT.

This chain uses TRBV5-1 with TRBJ1-4; no clear D gene. This CDR3 region has 15 residues. Germline CDR1 and CDR2: SGHRS and YFSETQ. V was cut by 3 bases and J by 3 bases, with 12 bases left in between. The CDR3, as DNA: TGCGCCAGCAGCTCCGGGTCGGGTTCTAATGAAAAACTGTTTTTT. Encoded protein: CASSSGSGSNEKLFF.

The V call is TRBV11-2, the J call TRBJ2-1; TRBD2 aligns across 12 bases. CDR1 and CDR2 from the germline V gene are SGHAT and FQNNGV. J was trimmed by 3 bases and V by 5 bases; bases with no gene match: 8. The CDR3 length is 17 residues. The DNA for the CDR3 is TGTGCCAGCAGCCCACGGACTAGCGGGACTAACTACAATGAGCAGTTCTTC. Its translation: CASSPRTSGTNYNEQFF.

This chain uses TRBV5-1 with TRBJ2-5; D gene ambiguous. V was cut by 0 bases and J by 1 base, with 10 bases left in between. The CDR3 has 15 amino acids. Germline V CDR1 and CDR2: SGHRS, YFSETQ. CDR3 residues: CASSLGLRPQETQYF. In nucleotides, the CDR3 is TGCGCCAGCAGCTTGGGTTTGCGGCCCCAAGAGACCCAGTACTTC.

The sample holds a few counts of this clone. The chain is built from TRBV19 and TRBJ1-5; 9 nucleotides align to TRBD1. CDR1 and CDR2 from the germline V gene are LNHDA and SQIVND (reference sequence). The CDR3 is made up of 14 amino acids. The J segment lost 6 bases and the V segment lost 7 bases, leaving 7 bases of the junction unmatched. CDR3 coding DNA: TGTGCCAGTACCAAACAGGGGGCCGTTCAGCCCCAGCATTTT. Translating it yields CASTKQGAVQPQHF.